Listed below are T cell receptor beta chains from one sample, sequenced in a study of control samples from healthy donors and cancer patients. The assay was immunoSEQ multiplex PCR, and TCRdb's table has in-frame clones only and misses some. The data hold 150,000 to 200,000 clones, with approximately 92% observed a single time. Specimen: blood. Receptors were obtained from a man aged 30-40 years in good health. Both conserved end residues are part of each CDR3. D genes are given only for firm matches. Part of the rows lack a size; the others show once, few, many or a class for expanded clones.

TRBV7-2	-	TRBJ1-1	-	TGTGCCAGCAGCCCCCGGAGGGGTGGGGCTGAAGCTTTCTTT	CASSPRRGGAEAFF
TRBV6-5	TRBD2	TRBJ2-1	-	TGTGCCGTCACTAGCGGGGGGGCCGGGAATGAGCAGTTCTTC	CAVTSGGAGNEQFF
TRBV9	-	TRBJ2-5	-	TGTGCCAGCAGAGGGACAAACCAAGAGACCCAGTACTTC	CASRGTNQETQYF
TRBV10-3	-	TRBJ2-2	once	TGTGCCATCAGTGAGTCCGAACAGAAGAACACCGGGGAGCTGTTTTTT	CAISESEQKNTGELFF
TRBV19	TRBD1	TRBJ2-7	-	TGTGCCAGTAGTATGACAGGGTCCTACGAGCAGTACTTC	CASSMTGSYEQYF
TRBV27	TRBD1	TRBJ2-1	-	TGTGCCAGCAGTCCACGACAGGGGGGTTACAATGAGCAGTTCTTC	CASSPRQGGYNEQFF
TRBV9	TRBD2	TRBJ2-1	-	TGTGCCAGCAACACGGGGGGGCCCAGCAATGAGCAGTTCTTC	CASNTGGPSNEQFF
TRBV18	-	TRBJ1-5	once	TGTGCCAGCTCACCGTCCCCCAAGGGTGGGCCAGATAAAGGGGCCCAGCATTTT	CASSPSPKGGPDKGAQHF
TRBV9	-	TRBJ1-2	-	TGTGCCAGCAGCGTAGGGAGGGGAGAAGGCTACACCTTC	CASSVGRGEGYTF
TRBV5-1	TRBD1	TRBJ2-7	-	TGCGCCAGCAGCGGTACGGGACAGGGGTACGAGCAGTACTTC	CASSGTGQGYEQYF
TRBV6-6	TRBD1	TRBJ1-6	few	TGTGCCAGCAGTCTCGGACAGGGGACACCCCTCCACTTT	CASSLGQGTPLHF